Listed below are T cell receptor beta chains from one sample, sequenced in a study of cytomegalovirus exposure and HLA in healthy donors. Repertoires were generated with immunoSEQ multiplex PCR, while TCRdb's copy carries only in-frame clones and drops some. The sample lists fewer than 150,000 clones, roughly 80% occurring once. Sequences were obtained from PBMCs. These receptor sequences come from a middle-aged man in good health and CMV-seropositive. Each CDR3 is given with its conserved first and last residue. D genes are given only for firm matches.

d_gene: NA; len: 15; v_gene: TRBV7-2; CDR3aa: CASSFNVGRNEKLFF
d_gene: TRBD2; len: 15; v_gene: TRBV19; CDR3aa: CASTNSGGSYNEQFF
d_gene: TRBD1; len: 15; v_gene: TRBV6-5; CDR3aa: CASSRPGQGLYEQYF
d_gene: TRBD1; len: 15; v_gene: TRBV7-2; CDR3aa: CASSSQGALTDTQYF
d_gene: NA; len: 13; v_gene: TRBV9; CDR3aa: CASGVVPGTEAFF
d_gene: TRBD2; len: 12; v_gene: TRBV7-3; CDR3aa: CASSLTAGVQFF
d_gene: NA; len: 12; v_gene: TRBV18; CDR3aa: CASSSPSYEQYF
d_gene: TRBD1; len: 15; v_gene: TRBV9; CDR3aa: CASSRAGGLVYEQYF
d_gene: NA; len: 13; v_gene: TRBV9; CDR3aa: CASNLNGGNEQYF
d_gene: TRBD1; len: 13; v_gene: TRBV11-1; CDR3aa: CASSLNRGYGYTF
d_gene: TRBD1; len: 14; v_gene: TRBV5-6; CDR3aa: CASTRDRAGNTIYF
d_gene: TRBD1; len: 15; v_gene: TRBV6-5; CDR3aa: CASSYSWTGGQGAFF
d_gene: NA; len: 15; v_gene: TRBV2; CDR3aa: CASSIRSSYNSPLHF
d_gene: TRBD1; len: 15; v_gene: TRBV11-1; CDR3aa: CASSPGDSRYEKLFF
d_gene: TRBD1; len: 16; v_gene: TRBV27; CDR3aa: CASSRTGGASRYEQYF
d_gene: NA; len: 14; v_gene: TRBV27; CDR3aa: CASSLAGSNYGYTF
d_gene: NA; len: 12; v_gene: TRBV18; CDR3aa: CASSSVTDTQYF
d_gene: TRBD2; len: 15; v_gene: TRBV9; CDR3aa: CASTRGGGDYNEQFF
d_gene: NA; len: 14; v_gene: TRBV6-6; CDR3aa: CASSLKGSNTEAFF
d_gene: TRBD1; len: 20; v_gene: TRBV4-2; CDR3aa: CASSQKTLGTGVSGANVLTF
d_gene: NA; len: 13; v_gene: TRBV5-1; CDR3aa: CASRTGPYNEQFF
d_gene: TRBD2; len: 15; v_gene: TRBV7-9; CDR3aa: CASSLDLAGSNEQYF
d_gene: NA; len: 13; v_gene: TRBV5-1; CDR3aa: CASRVIPDTEAFF
d_gene: NA; len: 15; v_gene: TRBV5-6; CDR3aa: CASSLRGLSPYEQYF
d_gene: TRBD1; len: 15; v_gene: TRBV6-1; CDR3aa: CASSSPGQGLKTQYF
d_gene: NA; len: 15; v_gene: TRBV2; CDR3aa: CASGRFRGSGETQYF
d_gene: NA; len: 13; v_gene: TRBV5-1; CDR3aa: CASSLGSYNEQFF
d_gene: NA; len: 15; v_gene: TRBV18; CDR3aa: CASSPVAGERYGYTF
d_gene: NA; len: 13; v_gene: TRBV29-1; CDR3aa: CSSWGGGGGELFF
d_gene: TRBD1; len: 13; v_gene: TRBV9; CDR3aa: CASSRGGRETQYF
d_gene: NA; len: 14; v_gene: TRBV9; CDR3aa: CASSVTGGNQPQHF
d_gene: NA; len: 14; v_gene: TRBV10-3; CDR3aa: CASSPLPSFQPQHF
d_gene: NA; len: 15; v_gene: TRBV18; CDR3aa: CASSLQDSSGNTIYF